The clone carrying this T cell receptor (beta chain) was seen at least ten times. Antigen specificity is unknown. Unique molecular identifiers (one per individual cDNA molecule) were attached. TCRdb processed the 5' RACE reads anew with MiXCR; each CDR3 protein has one entry. The data contain approximately 19,000 distinct CDR3 sequences, 5.9% of them singletons. This sample stems from a study of early T cells in non-severe SARS-CoV-2 infection. Overall study findings and caveats: Matching with VDJdb favored anti-spike CD8 responses (missing private and CD4 specificities).

The CDR3 covers 14 residues. Trimming shortened V by 1 base and J by 6 bases, and 13 bases separated the two germline ends. CDR1 is SEHNR and CDR2 is FQNEAQ in the germline V gene (reference sequence). This rearrangement joins TRBV7-9 to TRBJ2-7; the D call may be TRBD1 or TRBD2 (5 bases each). The receptor was isolated from an adult who was a healthcare worker with PCR-confirmed SARS-CoV-2 infection or an uninfected control (not recorded which). The sequenced sample consisted of whole blood. CDR3 in amino acids: CASSLGHGAGEQYF. The CDR3 coding sequence is TGTGCCAGCAGCTTAGGACACGGGGCGGGCGAGCAGTACTTC.